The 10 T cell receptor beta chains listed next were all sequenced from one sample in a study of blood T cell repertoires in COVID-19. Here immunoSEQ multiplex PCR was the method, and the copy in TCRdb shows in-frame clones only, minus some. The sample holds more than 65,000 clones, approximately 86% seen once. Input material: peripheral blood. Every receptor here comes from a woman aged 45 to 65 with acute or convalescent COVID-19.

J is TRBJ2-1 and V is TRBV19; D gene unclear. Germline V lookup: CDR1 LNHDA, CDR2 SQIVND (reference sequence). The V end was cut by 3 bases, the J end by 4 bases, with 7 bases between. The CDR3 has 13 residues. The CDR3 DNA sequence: TGTGCCAGTAGTATTGGGCAGTACAATGAGCAGTTCTTC. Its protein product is CASSIGQYNEQFF.

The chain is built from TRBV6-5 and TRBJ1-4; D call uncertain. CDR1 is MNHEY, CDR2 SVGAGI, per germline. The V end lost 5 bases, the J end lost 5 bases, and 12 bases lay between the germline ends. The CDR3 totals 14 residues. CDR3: CASSQQGGNEKLFF. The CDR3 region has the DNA TGTGCCAGCAGTCAACAAGGAGGAAATGAAAAACTGTTTTTT.

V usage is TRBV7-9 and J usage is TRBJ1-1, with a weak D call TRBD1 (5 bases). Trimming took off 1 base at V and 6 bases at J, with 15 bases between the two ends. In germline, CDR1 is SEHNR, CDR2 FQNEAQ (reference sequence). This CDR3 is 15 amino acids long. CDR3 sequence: CASSLGAGGTAEAFF. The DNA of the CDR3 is TGTGCCAGCAGCTTAGGGGCGGGGGGTACGGCTGAAGCTTTCTTT.

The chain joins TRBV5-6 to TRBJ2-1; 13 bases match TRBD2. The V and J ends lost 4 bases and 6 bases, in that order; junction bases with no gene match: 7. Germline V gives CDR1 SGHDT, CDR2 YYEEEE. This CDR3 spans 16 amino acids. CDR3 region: CASSLGLAGASNEQFF. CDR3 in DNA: TGTGCCAGCAGCCTCGGACTAGCGGGAGCAAGCAATGAGCAGTTCTTC.

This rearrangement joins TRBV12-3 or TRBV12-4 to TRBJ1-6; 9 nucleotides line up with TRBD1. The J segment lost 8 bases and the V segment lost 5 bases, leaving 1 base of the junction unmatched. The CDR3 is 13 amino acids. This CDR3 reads CASSRTGDSPLHF. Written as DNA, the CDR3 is TGTGCCAGCAGTCGGACAGGGGATTCACCCCTCCACTTT.

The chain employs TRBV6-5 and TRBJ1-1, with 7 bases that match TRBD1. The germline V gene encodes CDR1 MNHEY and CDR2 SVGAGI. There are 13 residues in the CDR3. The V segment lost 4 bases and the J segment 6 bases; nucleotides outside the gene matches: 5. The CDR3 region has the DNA TGTGCCAGCAGTTTTAGGGGGCCTTCTGAAGCTTTCTTT. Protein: CASSFRGPSEAFF.

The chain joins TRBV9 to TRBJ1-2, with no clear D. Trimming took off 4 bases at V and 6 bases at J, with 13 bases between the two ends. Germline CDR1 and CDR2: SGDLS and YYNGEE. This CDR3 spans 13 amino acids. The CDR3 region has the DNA TGTGCCAGCAGCCCCGGACGAGCGGATGGCTACACCTTC. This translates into CASSPGRADGYTF. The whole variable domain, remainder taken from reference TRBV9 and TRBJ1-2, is DSGVTQTPKHLITATGQRVTLRCSPRSGDLSVYWYQQSLDQGLQFLIQYYNGEERAKGNILERFSAQQFPDLHSELNLSSLELGDSALYFCASSPGRADGYTFGSGTRLTVV.

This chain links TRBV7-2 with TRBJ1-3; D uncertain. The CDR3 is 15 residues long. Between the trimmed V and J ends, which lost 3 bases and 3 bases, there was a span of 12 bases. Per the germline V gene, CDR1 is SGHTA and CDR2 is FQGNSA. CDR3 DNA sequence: TGTGCCAGCAGCTTGGGTTGGGGAGGTGGAAACACCATATATTTT. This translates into CASSLGWGGGNTIYF.

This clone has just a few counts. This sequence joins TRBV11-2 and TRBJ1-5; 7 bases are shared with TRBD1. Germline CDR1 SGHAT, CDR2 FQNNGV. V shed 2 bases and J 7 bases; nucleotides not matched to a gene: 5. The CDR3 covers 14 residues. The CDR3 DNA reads TGTGCCAGCAGCTTAAGGACAGGCGACCAGCCCCAGCATTTT. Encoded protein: CASSLRTGDQPQHF. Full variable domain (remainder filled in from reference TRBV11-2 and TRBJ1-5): EAGVAQSPRYKIIEKRQSVAFWCNPISGHATLYWYQQILGQGPKLLIQFQNNGVVDDSQLPKDRFSAERLKGVDSTLKIQPAKLEDSAVYLCASSLRTGDQPQHFGDGTRLSIL.

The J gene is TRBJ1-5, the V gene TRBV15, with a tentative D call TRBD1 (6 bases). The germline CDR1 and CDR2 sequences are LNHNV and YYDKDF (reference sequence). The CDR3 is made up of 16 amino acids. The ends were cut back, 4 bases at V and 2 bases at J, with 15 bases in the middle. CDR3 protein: CATSIGSGVGNQPQHF. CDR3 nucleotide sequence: TGTGCCACCAGCATAGGGTCAGGGGTGGGCAATCAGCCCCAGCATTTT.